The 2 T cell receptor beta chains below come from one sample, sequenced in a study of OX40 agonist ivuxolimab in advanced cancers. This table comes from immunoSEQ multiplex PCR, and its TCRdb copy is limited to in-frame clones, with some not included. The table lists 37,000 or so clones, roughly 80% of them singletons, with 1.8% in the top ten. The sequencing here drew on CD4+ or CD8+ T cells sorted from blood, taken in a trial of the OX40 agonist ivuxolimab. The source of these receptors is an adult with an advanced solid tumor such as melanoma, head and neck, liver or kidney cancer.

This clone came up a few times. The chain's CDR3 is CASSRLAKNIQYF. DNA for the CDR3: TGTGCCAGCAGTCGACTAGCCAAAAACATTCAGTACTTC. This chain links TRBV6-6 with TRBJ2-4; D not certain. Germline loops: CDR1 MNHNY, CDR2 SVGAGI (reference sequence). Trimming pared 5 bases from V and 0 bases from J, leaving 5 bases between. This CDR3 has 13 residues.

The chain joins TRBV6-5 to TRBJ2-7; perhaps TRBD2 as D (5 bases). V was shortened by 7 bases and J by 2 bases, with 12 bases between the two germline ends. Germline assignment: CDR1 MNHEY and CDR2 SVGAGI. The CDR3 extends over 13 amino acids. CDR3 amino acids: CASKKLDAYEQYF. CDR3 sequence (DNA): TGTGCCAGCAAGAAACTAGACGCCTACGAGCAGTACTTC.